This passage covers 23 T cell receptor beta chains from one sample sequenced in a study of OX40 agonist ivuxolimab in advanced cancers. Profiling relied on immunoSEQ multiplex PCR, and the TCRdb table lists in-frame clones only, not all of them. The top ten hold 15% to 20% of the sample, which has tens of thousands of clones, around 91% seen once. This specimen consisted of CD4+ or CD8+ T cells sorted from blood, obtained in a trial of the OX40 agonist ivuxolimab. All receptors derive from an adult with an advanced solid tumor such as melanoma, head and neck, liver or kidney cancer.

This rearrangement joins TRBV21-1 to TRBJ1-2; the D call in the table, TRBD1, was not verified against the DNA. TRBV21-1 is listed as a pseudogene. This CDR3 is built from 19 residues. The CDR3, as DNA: TGTGCCAGCAGCGCCGTACAGGGGGCGAGGTTAGACCCGCGCTATGGCTACACCTTC. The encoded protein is CASSAVQGARLDPRYGYTF.

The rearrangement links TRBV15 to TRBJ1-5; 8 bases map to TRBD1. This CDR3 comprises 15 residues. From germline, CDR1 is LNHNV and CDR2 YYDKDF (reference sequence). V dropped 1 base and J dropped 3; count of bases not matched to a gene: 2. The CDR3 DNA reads TGTGCCACCAGCAGAGGGGGACAGGACAATCAGCCCCAGCATTTT. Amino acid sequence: CATSRGGQDNQPQHF.

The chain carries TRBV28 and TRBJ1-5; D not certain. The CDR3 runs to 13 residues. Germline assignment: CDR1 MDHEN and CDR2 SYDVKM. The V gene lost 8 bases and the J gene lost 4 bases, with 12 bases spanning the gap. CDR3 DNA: TGTGCCAGCGAAAATCCCCCGAATCAGCCCCAGCATTTT. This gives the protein CASENPPNQPQHF.

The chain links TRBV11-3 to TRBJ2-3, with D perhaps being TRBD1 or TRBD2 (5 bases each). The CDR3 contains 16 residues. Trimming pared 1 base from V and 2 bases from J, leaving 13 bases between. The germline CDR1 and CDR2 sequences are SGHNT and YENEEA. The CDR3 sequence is CASSLVSRGATDTQYF. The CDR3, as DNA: TGTGCCAGCAGCTTAGTTAGTAGAGGGGCCACAGATACGCAGTATTTT.

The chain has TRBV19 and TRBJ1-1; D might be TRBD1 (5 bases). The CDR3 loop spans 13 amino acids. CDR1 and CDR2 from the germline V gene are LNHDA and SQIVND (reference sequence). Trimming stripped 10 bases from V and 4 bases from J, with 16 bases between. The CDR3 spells CATADTQGTEAFF. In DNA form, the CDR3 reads TGTGCCACAGCAGACACCCAGGGCACTGAAGCTTTCTTT.

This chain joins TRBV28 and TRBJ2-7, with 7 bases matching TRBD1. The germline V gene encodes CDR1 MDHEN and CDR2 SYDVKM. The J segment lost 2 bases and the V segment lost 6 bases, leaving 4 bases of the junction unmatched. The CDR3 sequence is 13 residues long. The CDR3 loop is CASRDRITYEQYF. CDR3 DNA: TGTGCCAGCAGGGACAGGATCACCTACGAGCAGTACTTC.

For the CDR3, the DNA is TGTGCCAGCAGCTTAGGGACTAGCGGGTACAATGAGCAGTTCTTC. This encodes CASSLGTSGYNEQFF. The chain couples TRBV5-4 to TRBJ2-1, with 12 bases matching TRBD2. The junction had 1 base not matched to a gene; V was cut back by 2 bases and J by 4 bases. Looked up from germline, CDR1 is SGHNT and CDR2 is YYREEE (reference sequence). CDR3 size: 15 residues.

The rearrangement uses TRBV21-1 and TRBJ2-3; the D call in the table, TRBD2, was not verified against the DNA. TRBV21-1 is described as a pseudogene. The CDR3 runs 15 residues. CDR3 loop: CASSRRGTSTDTQYF. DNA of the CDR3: TGTGCCAGCAGCAGGCGCGGGACTAGCACAGATACGCAGTATTTT.

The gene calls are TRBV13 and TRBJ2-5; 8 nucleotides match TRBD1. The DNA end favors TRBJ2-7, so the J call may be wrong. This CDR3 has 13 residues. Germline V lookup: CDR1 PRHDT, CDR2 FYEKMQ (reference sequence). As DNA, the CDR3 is TGTGCCAGCAGTAACAGGGGGAACTACGAGCAGTACTTC. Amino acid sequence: CASSNRGNYEQYF.

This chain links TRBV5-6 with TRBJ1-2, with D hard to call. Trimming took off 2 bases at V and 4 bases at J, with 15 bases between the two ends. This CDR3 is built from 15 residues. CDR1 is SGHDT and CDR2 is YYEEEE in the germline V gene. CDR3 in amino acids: CASSFQSSGIYGYTF. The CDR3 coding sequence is TGTGCCAGCAGCTTTCAGTCCAGTGGAATCTATGGCTACACCTTC. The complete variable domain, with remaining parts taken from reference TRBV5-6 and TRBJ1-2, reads DAGVTQSPTHLIKTRGQQVTLRCSPKSGHDTVSWYQQALGQGPQFIFQYYEEEERQRGNFPDRFSGHQFPNYSSELNVNALLLGDSALYLCASSFQSSGIYGYTFGSGTRLTVV.

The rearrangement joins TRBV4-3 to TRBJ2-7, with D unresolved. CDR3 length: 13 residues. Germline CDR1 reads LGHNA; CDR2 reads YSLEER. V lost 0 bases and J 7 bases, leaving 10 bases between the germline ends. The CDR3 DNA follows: TGCGCCAGCAGCCAAGATCGCGGTAGTGAGCAGTACTTC. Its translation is CASSQDRGSEQYF.

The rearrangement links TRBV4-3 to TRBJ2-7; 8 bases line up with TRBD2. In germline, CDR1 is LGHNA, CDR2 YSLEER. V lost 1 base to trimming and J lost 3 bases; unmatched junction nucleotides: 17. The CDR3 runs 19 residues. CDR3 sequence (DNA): TGCGCCAGCAGCCAAGTCTGGCTAGCGGGTCAGGGCGGGGACTACGAGCAGTACTTC. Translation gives CASSQVWLAGQGGDYEQYF.

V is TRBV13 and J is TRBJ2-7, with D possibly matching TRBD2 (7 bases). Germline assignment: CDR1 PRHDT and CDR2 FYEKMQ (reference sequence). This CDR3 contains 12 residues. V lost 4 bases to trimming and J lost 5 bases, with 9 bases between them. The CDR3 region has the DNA TGTGCCAGCAGCTCCGGGGGGCACGAGCAGTACTTC. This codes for CASSSGGHEQYF. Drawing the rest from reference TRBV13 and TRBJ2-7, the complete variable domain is AAGVIQSPRHLIKEKRETATLKCYPIPRHDTVYWYQQGPGQDPQFLISFYEKMQSDKGSIPDRFSAQQFSDYHSELNMSSLELGDSALYFCASSSGGHEQYFGPGTRLTVT.

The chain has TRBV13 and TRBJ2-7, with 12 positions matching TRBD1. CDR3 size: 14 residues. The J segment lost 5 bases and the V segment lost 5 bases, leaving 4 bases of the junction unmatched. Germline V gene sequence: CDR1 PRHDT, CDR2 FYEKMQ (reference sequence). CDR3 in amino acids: CASSRGTGGDEQYF. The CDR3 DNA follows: TGTGCCAGCAGCCGCGGGACAGGGGGCGACGAGCAGTACTTC.

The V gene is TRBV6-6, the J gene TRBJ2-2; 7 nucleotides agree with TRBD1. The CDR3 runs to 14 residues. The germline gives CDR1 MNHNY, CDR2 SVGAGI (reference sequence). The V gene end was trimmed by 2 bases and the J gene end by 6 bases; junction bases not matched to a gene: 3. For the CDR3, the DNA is TGTGCCAGCAGTTACGGGCAGGGGGCCGGGGAGCTGTTTTTT. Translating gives CASSYGQGAGELFF.

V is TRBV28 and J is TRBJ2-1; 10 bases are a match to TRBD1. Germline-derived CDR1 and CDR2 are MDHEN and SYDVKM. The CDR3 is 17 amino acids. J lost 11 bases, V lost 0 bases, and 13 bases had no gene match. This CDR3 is CASSLCTVGQGECQQFF. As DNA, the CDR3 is TGTGCCAGCAGTTTATGCACGGTAGGACAGGGGGAATGTCAGCAGTTCTTC.

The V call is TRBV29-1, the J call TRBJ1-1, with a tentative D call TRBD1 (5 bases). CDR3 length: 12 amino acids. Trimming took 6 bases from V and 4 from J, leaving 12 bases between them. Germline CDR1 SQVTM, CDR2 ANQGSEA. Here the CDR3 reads CSVLGGGTEAFF. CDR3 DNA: TGCAGCGTCTTGGGGGGGGGCACTGAAGCTTTCTTT.

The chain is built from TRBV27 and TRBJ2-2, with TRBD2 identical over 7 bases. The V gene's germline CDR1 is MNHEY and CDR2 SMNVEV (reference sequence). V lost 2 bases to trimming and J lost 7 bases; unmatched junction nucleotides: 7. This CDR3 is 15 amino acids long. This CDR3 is CASSLGGSGGGELFF. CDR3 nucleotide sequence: TGTGCCAGCAGTTTAGGCGGGAGCGGTGGCGGGGAGCTGTTTTTT.

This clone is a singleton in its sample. CDR3 coding DNA: TGTGCCAGCAGTTCCAGGGGGCTTGATACGCAGTATTTT. Protein sequence: CASSSRGLDTQYF. The rearrangement uses TRBV27 and TRBJ2-3; 8 nucleotides agree with TRBD1. Losses at the gene ends were 4 bases for V and 6 bases for J; bases not matched to a gene: 3. From germline, CDR1 is MNHEY and CDR2 SMNVEV (reference sequence). The CDR3 is 13 residues long.

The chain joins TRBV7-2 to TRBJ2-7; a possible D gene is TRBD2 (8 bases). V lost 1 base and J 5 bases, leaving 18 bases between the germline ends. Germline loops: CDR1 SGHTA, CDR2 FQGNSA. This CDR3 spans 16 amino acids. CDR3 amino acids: CASSLDGGGQSHEQYF. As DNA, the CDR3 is TGTGCCAGCAGCTTAGACGGGGGGGGACAGAGCCACGAGCAGTACTTC.

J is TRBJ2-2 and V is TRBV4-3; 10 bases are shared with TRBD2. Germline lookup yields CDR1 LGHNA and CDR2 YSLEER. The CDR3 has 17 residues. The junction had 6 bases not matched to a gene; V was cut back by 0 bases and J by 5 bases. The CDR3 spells CASSQEPSGRYTGELFF. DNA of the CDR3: TGCGCCAGCAGCCAAGAGCCTAGCGGGAGATATACCGGGGAGCTGTTTTTT.

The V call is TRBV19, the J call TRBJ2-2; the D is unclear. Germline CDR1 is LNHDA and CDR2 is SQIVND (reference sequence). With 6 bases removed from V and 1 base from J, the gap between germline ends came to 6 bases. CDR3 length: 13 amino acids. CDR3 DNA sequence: TGTGCCAGTAGGGGTCAGAACACCGGGGAGCTGTTTTTT. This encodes CASRGQNTGELFF. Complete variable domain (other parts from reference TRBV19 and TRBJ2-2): DGGITQSPKYLFRKEGQNVTLSCEQNLNHDAMYWYRQDPGQGLRLIYYSQIVNDFQKGDIAEGYSVSREKKESFPLTVTSAQKNPTAFYLCASRGQNTGELFFGEGSRLTVL.

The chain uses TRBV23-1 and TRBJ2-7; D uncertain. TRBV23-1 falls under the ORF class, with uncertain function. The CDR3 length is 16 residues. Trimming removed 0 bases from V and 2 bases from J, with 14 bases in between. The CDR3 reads CASSQSGQTFTYEQYF. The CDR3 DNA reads TGCGCCAGCAGTCAATCAGGCCAGACCTTTACCTACGAGCAGTACTTC.